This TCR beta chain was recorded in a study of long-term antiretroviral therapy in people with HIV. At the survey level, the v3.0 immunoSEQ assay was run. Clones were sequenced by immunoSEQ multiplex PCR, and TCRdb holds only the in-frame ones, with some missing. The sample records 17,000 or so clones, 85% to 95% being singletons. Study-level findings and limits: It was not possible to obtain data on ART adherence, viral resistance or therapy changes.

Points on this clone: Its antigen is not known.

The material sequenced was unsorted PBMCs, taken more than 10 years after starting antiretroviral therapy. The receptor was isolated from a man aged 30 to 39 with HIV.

The CDR3 DNA follows: TGTGCCAGCAGCCGACCGGGACTAGAGGGGTGGGAGCAGTACTTC. Its protein product is CASSRPGLEGWEQYF. The chain couples TRBV7-9 to TRBJ2-7; 8 bases match TRBD2. Germline CDR1 reads SEHNR; CDR2 reads FQNEAQ (reference sequence). V lost 5 bases, J lost 7 bases, and 13 bases stayed unmatched. The CDR3 extends over 15 amino acids.